Many counts were recorded for the clone carrying this T cell receptor beta chain. CDR1 and CDR2 (germline): SGHVS, FNYEAQ. V was clipped by 0 bases and J by 5 bases, with 25 bases between them. The CDR3 length is 19 residues. The data belong to a study of blood T cell repertoires in COVID-19. Original methodology: Amplification of reference gene primers was used by the study to estimate nucleated cell counts. Profiling relied on immunoSEQ multiplex PCR, and the TCRdb table lists in-frame clones only, not all of them. V and J calls and clone size come straight from that table; D and trimming were deduced from the DNA. The sample consists of about 50,000 clones, around 81% of them appearing once.

V gene TRBV7-6 combines with J gene TRBJ1-2; weak D call: TRBD1 (5 bases). The sample consisted of peripheral blood. This receptor was obtained from a woman at least 80 years old with COVID-19, enrolled during active disease. As DNA, the CDR3 is TGTGCCAGCAGCTTAGCTAGTCCTCGGGCAGGCGGGGGAGCATATGGCTACACCTTC. This codes for CASSLASPRAGGGAYGYTF.